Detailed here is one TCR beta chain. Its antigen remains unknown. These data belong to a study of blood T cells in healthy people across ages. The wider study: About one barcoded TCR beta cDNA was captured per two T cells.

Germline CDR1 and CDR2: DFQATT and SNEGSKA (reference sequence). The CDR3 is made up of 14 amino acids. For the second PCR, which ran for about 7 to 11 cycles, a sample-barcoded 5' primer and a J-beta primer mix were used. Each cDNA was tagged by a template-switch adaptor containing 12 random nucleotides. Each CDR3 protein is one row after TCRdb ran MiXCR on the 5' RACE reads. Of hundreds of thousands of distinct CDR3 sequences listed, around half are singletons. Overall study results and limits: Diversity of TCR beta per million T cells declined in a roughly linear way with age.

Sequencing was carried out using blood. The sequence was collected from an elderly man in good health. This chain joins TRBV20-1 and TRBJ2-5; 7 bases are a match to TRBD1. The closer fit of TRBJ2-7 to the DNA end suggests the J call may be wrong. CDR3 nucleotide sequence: TGCAGTGCTAGAGATTGGGGACAGAATTACGAGCAGTACTTC. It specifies CSARDWGQNYEQYF.